This T cell receptor (beta chain) was sequenced for a study of T cells after yellow fever vaccination. Whole-study findings and limits: Researchers cautioned that FACS-sorted repertoires could harbor abundant clonotypes contaminating from the bulk population. Although most clonotypes did not, a small share appeared in both CD4 and CD8 compartments.

V was trimmed by 2 bases and J by 5 bases, leaving 9 bases between them. Germline values: CDR1 SEHNR, CDR2 FQNEAQ (reference sequence). The CDR3 length is 13 residues. Note on this clonotype: No antigen is known for it.

TCRdb analysed the 5' RACE reads with MiXCR anew, one entry per CDR3 protein. The sample gives around 320,000 distinct CDR3 sequences, about 10% of which show up once; 3% to 3.5% is in the top ten. The chain has TRBV7-9 and TRBJ2-5, with D unclear. The clonotype was recovered from a man aged 18 to 30 who received the YFV17D yellow fever vaccine. Source: CD4+ T cells sorted from PBMCs, taken 45 days after the yellow fever booster vaccination. Here the CDR3 DNA reads TGTGCCAGCAGCTTAAGAGCTTTGGAGACCCAGTACTTC. Translating gives CASSLRALETQYF.